The following is a T cell receptor beta chain sequence with its context. Its antigen is still unknown. Germline lookup yields CDR1 SGHNT and CDR2 YYREEE (reference sequence). Trimming cost V 3 bases and J 8 bases; bases outside gene matches: 7. The CDR3 sequence is 15 residues long. The data are from a study of T cell responses to AZD1222 COVID-19 vaccine. Second doses were pooled across both intervals (about 4 or about 12 weeks). Sequenced by immunoSEQ multiplex PCR; TCRdb stores in-frame clones only, minus some. Among roughly 180,000 clones listed, about nine tenths were seen once. Findings of the study overall: The breadth and depth of Spike-specific TCRs increased once two AZD1222 doses had been given. A mostly white British donor set with more females was recruited, and clonal diversity was possibly underestimated.

The TCR was taken from an adult who received the AZD1222 COVID-19 vaccine. The sample was peripheral blood, taken 28 days after the second AZD1222 dose. V usage is TRBV5-4 and J usage is TRBJ1-6, with 8 nucleotides matching TRBD1. The CDR3 here is CASSSETGVYSPLHF. The CDR3 DNA follows: TGTGCCAGCAGCTCCGAGACAGGGGTTTATTCACCCCTCCACTTT.